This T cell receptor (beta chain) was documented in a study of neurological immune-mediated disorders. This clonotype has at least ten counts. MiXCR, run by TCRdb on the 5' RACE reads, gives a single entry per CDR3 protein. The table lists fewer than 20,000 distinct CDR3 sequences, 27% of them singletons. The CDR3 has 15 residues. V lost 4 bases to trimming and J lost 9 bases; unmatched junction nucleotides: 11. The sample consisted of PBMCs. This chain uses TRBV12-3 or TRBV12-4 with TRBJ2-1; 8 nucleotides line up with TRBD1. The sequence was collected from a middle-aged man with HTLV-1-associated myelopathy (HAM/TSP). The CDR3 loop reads CASSYGQGAWSEQFF. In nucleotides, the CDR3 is TGTGCCAGCAGTTACGGACAGGGCGCTTGGAGTGAGCAGTTCTTC.